These 16 T cell receptor beta chains were sequenced from one sample in a study of monozygotic twins with cystic fibrosis. The assay was immunoSEQ multiplex PCR, and TCRdb's table has in-frame clones only and misses some. Of 30,000 or so clones in the sample, more than 90% are singletons; the top ten hold roughly 1%. The sample was blood. The source of these receptors is a girl aged 2-15 years with cystic fibrosis.

The V and J genes are TRBV27 and TRBJ2-1, with D perhaps matching TRBD1 (6 bases). The V end was cut by 6 bases, the J end by 8 bases, with 20 bases between. This CDR3 contains 15 residues. CDR1 and CDR2 (germline): MNHEY, SMNVEV (reference sequence). The DNA of the CDR3 is TGTGCCAGCAGACTTACAGGGACGGGAAGCTATGAGCAGTTCTTC. The encoded protein is CASRLTGTGSYEQFF.

The chain combines TRBV6-5 with TRBJ2-2; D possibly corresponds to TRBD2 (7 bases). The CDR3 contains 14 residues. Per germline, CDR1 MNHEY and CDR2 SVGAGI. V gave up 6 bases and J gave up 1 base, with 9 bases separating them. CDR3 DNA: TGTGCCAGCAGAGCGGGACAGAACACCGGGGAGCTGTTTTTT. Translating it yields CASRAGQNTGELFF.

The chain couples TRBV20-1 to TRBJ1-1, with 7 nucleotides matching TRBD1. There are 11 residues in the CDR3. Germline CDR1 and CDR2: DFQATT and SNEGSKA (reference sequence). CDR3 sequence reads: CRARGDGEAFF. The DNA of the CDR3 is TGCAGGGCCAGGGGGGACGGTGAAGCTTTCTTT.

The chain links TRBV30 to TRBJ1-1; possibly TRBD1 for D (5 bases). The V gene lost 4 bases and the J gene lost 0 bases, with 6 bases spanning the gap. The V gene's germline CDR1 is GTSNPN and CDR2 SVGIG (reference sequence). The CDR3 extends over 12 amino acids. CDR3 sequence reads: CAWTGMNTEAFF. Here the CDR3 DNA reads TGTGCCTGGACAGGGATGAACACTGAAGCTTTCTTT.

The chain uses TRBV7-2 and TRBJ2-7; 11 nucleotides align to TRBD1. This CDR3 region has 15 residues. V lost 2 bases to trimming and J lost 5 bases; unmatched junction nucleotides: 5. CDR1 is SGHTA and CDR2 is FQGNSA in the germline V gene. The CDR3 bases are TGTGCCAGCAGCTTACAGGACAGGGGGCTCAACGAGCAGTACTTC. Protein sequence: CASSLQDRGLNEQYF.

This chain connects TRBV7-6 to TRBJ1-1; unclear D gene. The CDR3 is 15 residues long. CDR1 SGHVS and CDR2 FNYEAQ come from the germline V gene. Trimming shortened V by 1 base and J by 7 bases, and 16 bases separated the two germline ends. CDR3 DNA: TGTGCCAGCAGCTTAGGTGGCCCGGGTAAAGGTGAAGCTTTCTTT. Translated, it gives CASSLGGPGKGEAFF.

This clone was recorded a few times. The chain couples TRBV5-6 to TRBJ2-7; possible D gene TRBD2, 6 bases. The V end was cut by 5 bases, the J end by 4 bases, with 19 bases between. The CDR3 loop spans 15 amino acids. CDR1 is SGHDT and CDR2 is YYEEEE in the germline V gene. CDR3 in DNA: TGTGCCAGCAGTGCTGGGGACTTAAAACCTTACGAGCAGTACTTC. Amino acid sequence: CASSAGDLKPYEQYF.

J is TRBJ2-7 and V is TRBV19; the match to TRBD1 covers 8 bases. This CDR3 comprises 13 residues. The junction had 8 bases not matched to a gene; V was cut back by 6 bases and J by 7 bases. The germline V gene has CDR1 LNHDA and CDR2 SQIVND (reference sequence). CDR3 sequence (DNA): TGTGCCAGTAGCGCAACGGACAGGGAGGAGCAGTACTTC. Amino acid sequence: CASSATDREEQYF.

In this sample, this clone turned up a few times. The V and J genes are TRBV19 and TRBJ1-1; the D gene is possibly TRBD1 (5 bases). The germline V gene has CDR1 LNHDA and CDR2 SQIVND (reference sequence). The CDR3 is 10 amino acids. Trimming removed 9 bases at V and 7 bases at J, with 9 bases between. This CDR3 reads CASGTVEAFF. CDR3 nucleotide sequence: TGTGCCAGCGGGACGGTTGAAGCTTTCTTT. The full variable domain, its missing parts supplied by reference TRBV19 and TRBJ1-1, is DGGITQSPKYLFRKEGQNVTLSCEQNLNHDAMYWYRQDPGQGLRLIYYSQIVNDFQKGDIAEGYSVSREKKESFPLTVTSAQKNPTAFYLCASGTVEAFFGQGTRLTVV.

The chain links TRBV9 to TRBJ1-1, with D perhaps matching TRBD1 (5 bases). V was trimmed by 6 bases and J by 1 base, leaving 13 bases between them. The CDR3 sequence is 14 residues long. Germline V CDR1 and CDR2: SGDLS, YYNGEE. CDR3 nucleotides: TGTGCCAGCACCCCTGGACAACAGAACACTGAAGCTTTCTTT. It yields the protein CASTPGQQNTEAFF.

This chain's CDR3 is CASSQGGTSYEQYF. The CDR3 DNA reads TGTGCCAGCAGCCAAGGGGGCACGTCCTACGAGCAGTACTTC. The V gene is TRBV4-2, the J gene TRBJ2-7; TRBD1 might be the D (5 bases). The V gene lost 1 base and the J gene lost 1 base, with 8 bases spanning the gap. Per the germline V gene, CDR1 is LGHNA and CDR2 is YNFKEQ. CDR3 length equals 14 residues.

The J gene is TRBJ2-1, the V gene TRBV7-8; D is uncertain. CDR3 size: 12 residues. Germline CDR1 is SGHVS and CDR2 is FQNEAQ. Trimming left V 1 base short and J 7 bases short, with 5 bases between. CDR3 sequence: CASSLGDNEQFF. CDR3 sequence (DNA): TGTGCCAGCAGCTTAGGGGATAATGAGCAGTTCTTC.

This chain uses TRBV15 with TRBJ2-1, with D possibly called TRBD1 or TRBD2 (5 bases each). Trimming took 5 bases from V and 3 from J, leaving 23 bases between them. This CDR3 is built from 18 residues. Germline V gene lookup returns CDR1 LNHNV and CDR2 YYDKDF (reference sequence). In nucleotides, the CDR3 is TGTGCCACCAGCGTGACATTGGGGGTGCTCCTAGGCTACAATGAGCAGTTCTTC. This sequence encodes CATSVTLGVLLGYNEQFF.

This clone was seen just once. The gene calls are TRBV2 and TRBJ1-3; a possible D gene is TRBD1 (5 bases). Trimming took off 6 bases at V and 4 bases at J, with 13 bases between the two ends. CDR3 size: 14 residues. Per germline, CDR1 SNHLY and CDR2 FYNNEI. The CDR3 coding sequence is TGTGCCAGCAGCGCAGGGTACACCGGAAACACCATATATTTT. It encodes CASSAGYTGNTIYF. The whole variable domain, remainder taken from reference TRBV2 and TRBJ1-3, is EPEVTQTPSHQVTQMGQEVILRCVPISNHLYFYWYRQILGQKVEFLVSFYNNEISEKSEIFDDQFSVERPDGSNFTLKIRSTKLEDSAMYFCASSAGYTGNTIYFGEGSWLTVV.

J is TRBJ2-1 and V is TRBV9, with no clear D. Germline V gene lookup returns CDR1 SGDLS and CDR2 YYNGEE. The CDR3 runs 12 residues. V dropped 0 bases and J dropped 6 bases, with 4 bases sitting between them. CDR3 sequence reads: CASSVGLNEQFF. CDR3 sequence (DNA): TGTGCCAGCAGCGTAGGCCTCAATGAGCAGTTCTTC.

This clone was picked up one time. One end of the junction is discordant with germline, which a read error may explain. This chain uses TRBV7-9 with TRBJ2-7; weak D call: TRBD2 (5 bases). Germline lookup yields CDR1 SEHNR and CDR2 FQNEAQ (reference sequence). The CDR3 length is 14 residues. CDR3 in amino acids: CASSVAGRGYEQYF. CDR3 coding DNA: TGTGCCAGCAGCGTAGCCGGACGGGGCTACGAGCAGTACTTC.